This is a list of T cell receptor beta chains from one sample in a study of CD8+ T cells in alopecia areata. Profiling relied on immunoSEQ multiplex PCR, and the TCRdb table lists in-frame clones only, not all of them. The table lists some 170,000 clones, around 64% of them singletons. This specimen was CD8+ T cells sorted from blood, taken at week 0. These receptors originate from a human donor with alopecia areata. Each CDR3 is given with its conserved first and last residue. The D gene is left open where the match is weak. Size is stated for part of the rows, as once, few or many counts, or as a class when the clone is expanded.

TRBV29-1	-	TRBJ1-1	-	13	TGCAGCGTTGACGGCGTTGGCGGCACTGAAGCTTTCTTT	CSVDGVGGTEAFF
TRBV29-1	-	TRBJ1-2	-	13	TGCAGCGCTAGGATGGAGACAAGGTACGGCTACACCTTC	CSARMETRYGYTF
TRBV11-2	TRBD2	TRBJ2-1	once	17	TGTGCCAGCAGCTTAGATCTAGGACTAGCCTTTTCCCATGAGCAGTTCTTC	CASSLDLGLAFSHEQFF
TRBV29-1	-	TRBJ2-3	once	8	TGCAGCGGGGATACGCAGTATTTT	CSGDTQYF
TRBV7-9	-	TRBJ2-2	-	13	TGTGCCAGCAGCTGGCGTAACACCGGGGAGCTGTTTTTT	CASSWRNTGELFF
TRBV19	TRBD1	TRBJ1-2	-	16	TGTGCCAGTAGGGTCCTCCGGGACAGGGGGAATATTGGGTACACCTTC	CASRVLRDRGNIGYTF
TRBV27	-	TRBJ2-7	-	13	TGTGCCAGCATTGGAGGGGGCTCCTACGAGCAGTACTTC	CASIGGGSYEQYF
TRBV7-8	TRBD1	TRBJ2-7	-	13	TGTGCCAGCAGCCGGGACAGCGCGTACGAGCAGTACTTC	CASSRDSAYEQYF
TRBV5-1	-	TRBJ2-5	-	14	TGCGCCAGCGTATCTCCAGGGGGGGAAGAGACCCAGTACTTC	CASVSPGGEETQYF
TRBV4-1	-	TRBJ2-1	-	18	TGCGCCAGCAGCCCCCCATTCGGGCCATATCCCTCCTACAATGAGCAGTTCTTC	CASSPPFGPYPSYNEQFF
TRBV27	-	TRBJ1-5	-	14	TGTGCCAGCAGTTACCGCCATAGCAATCAGCCCCAGCATTTT	CASSYRHSNQPQHF
TRBV13	-	TRBJ2-7	-	14	TGTGCCAGCAGCATTGGCCGGCACTCCTACGAGCAGTACTTC	CASSIGRHSYEQYF
TRBV27	-	TRBJ2-5	-	15	TGTGCCAGCAGTGCTACTAGAGGGGACTGGGAGACCCAGTACTTC	CASSATRGDWETQYF
TRBV6-6	-	TRBJ2-1	-	11	TGTGCCAGCAGTTACTCTGATGAGCAGTTCTTC	CASSYSDEQFF
TRBV25-1	-	TRBJ2-2	-	11	TGTGCCTCCGGGCCCACCGGGGAGCTGTTTTTT	CASGPTGELFF
TRBV4-1	TRBD1	TRBJ2-7	few	16	TGCGCCAGCAGCCAAGTAACAGGGGGGCTTTCTCGGGAGCAGTACTTC	CASSQVTGGLSREQYF
TRBV30	-	TRBJ1-6	-	15	TGTGCCTGGTGGGACGGGCTCTCCTATAATTCACCCCTCCACTTT	CAWWDGLSYNSPLHF